The 19 T cell receptor beta chains in this list originate from one sample, sequenced in a study of blood T cell repertoires in COVID-19. Repertoires were generated with immunoSEQ multiplex PCR, while TCRdb's copy carries only in-frame clones and drops some. The table records about 230,000 clones, more than 70% of them present only once. The sequenced sample consisted of PBMCs or T cells enriched from blood (not recorded which). The receptors originated from a woman in her thirties or forties with acute COVID-19.

This rearrangement joins TRBV6-5 to TRBJ1-1; D unresolved. Trimming stripped 6 bases from V and 1 base from J, with 15 bases between. Germline V gene data show CDR1 as MNHEY and CDR2 as SVGAGI. The CDR3 totals 15 residues. The CDR3 is CASRMYRGRNTEAFF. In nucleotides, the CDR3 is TGTGCCAGCAGAATGTACCGAGGGCGGAACACTGAAGCTTTCTTT.

The V gene is TRBV3-1 (or the pseudogene TRBV3-2), the J gene TRBJ2-3; 10 bases agree with TRBD1. Germline lookup yields CDR1 LGHDT and CDR2 YNNKEL (reference sequence). The CDR3 sequence is 15 residues long. Trimming cost V 1 base and J 5 bases; bases outside gene matches: 3. The CDR3 DNA reads TGTGCCAGCAGCCAAGGACAGGGGGCGGGAGATACGCAGTATTTT. Protein sequence: CASSQGQGAGDTQYF.

The chain couples TRBV10-3 to TRBJ2-7; perhaps TRBD1 as D (5 bases). V lost 2 bases and J lost 9, with 11 bases in between. Germline CDR1 ENHRY, CDR2 SYGVKD. The CDR3 runs 12 residues. The CDR3 is CAISEGANVQYV. CDR3 sequence (DNA): TGTGCCATCAGTGAGGGGGCGAACGTGCAGTACGTC.

The rearrangement joins TRBV7-8 to TRBJ1-1, with unresolved D. Germline V gene sequence: CDR1 SGHVS, CDR2 FQNEAQ. The V and J ends lost 2 bases and 1 base respectively, with 5 bases between them. The CDR3 has 13 amino acids. The CDR3 DNA follows: TGTGCCAGCAGCTTATCCCGGAACACTGAAGCTTTCTTT. Protein sequence: CASSLSRNTEAFF.

This chain links TRBV29-1 with TRBJ1-2; TRBD1 matches at 7 bases. The CDR3 is 11 residues long. J lost 10 bases, V lost 7 bases, and 9 bases had no gene match. CDR1 and CDR2 from the germline V gene are SQVTM and ANQGSEA. CDR3 in DNA: TGCAGCGCATCCCTCACAGGGGCCTACACCTTC. Its protein is CSASLTGAYTF.

CDR3 nucleotides: TGTGCCAGCAGGTGGAGGATAAGCACAGATACGCAGTATTTT. Amino acid sequence: CASRWRISTDTQYF. The chain employs TRBV3-1 (or the pseudogene TRBV3-2) and TRBJ2-3; possibly TRBD2 for D (5 bases). The germline CDR1 and CDR2 sequences are LGHDT and YNNKEL (reference sequence). Trimming pared 6 bases from V and 0 bases from J, leaving 10 bases between. The CDR3 is 14 residues long.

This clone was picked up one time. The chain employs TRBV5-1 and TRBJ2-2; TRBD2 matches at 7 bases. The junction had 4 bases not matched to a gene; V was cut back by 3 bases and J by 2 bases. CDR3 length: 15 amino acids. Germline assignment: CDR1 SGHRS and CDR2 YFSETQ. The DNA of the CDR3 is TGCGCCAGCAGCTCGGGAGGACTTAACACCGGGGAGCTGTTTTTT. Protein sequence: CASSSGGLNTGELFF.

In regard to this clone: Other DNA sequences within the sample encode an identical CDR3. The chain carries TRBV5-1 and TRBJ2-3; D possibly corresponds to TRBD1 (5 bases). Trimming cost V 4 bases and J 0 bases, with 6 bases left between them. The CDR3 runs 13 residues. Germline loops: CDR1 SGHRS, CDR2 YFSETQ. CDR3 in DNA: TGCGCCAGCAGCCCAGGGAGCACAGATACGCAGTATTTT. It translates to CASSPGSTDTQYF.

The V call is TRBV5-6, the J call TRBJ2-2; 9 positions match TRBD2. Germline CDR1 reads SGHDT; CDR2 reads YYEEEE. The V segment lost 4 bases and the J segment 1 base; nucleotides outside the gene matches: 5. CDR3 length: 16 residues. The CDR3 reads CASSRLADKNTGELFF. In DNA, the CDR3 is TGTGCCAGCAGCCGACTAGCGGATAAGAACACCGGGGAGCTGTTTTTT.

The J gene is TRBJ1-3, the V gene TRBV6-5; D may be TRBD1 (6 bases). Trimming pared 7 bases from V and 8 bases from J, leaving 21 bases between. In germline, CDR1 is MNHEY, CDR2 SVGAGI. The CDR3 contains 15 residues. The CDR3 reads CASTLTSDSGHTIYF. As DNA, the CDR3 is TGTGCCAGCACCCTGACTTCGGACAGTGGTCACACCATATATTTT.

The chain has TRBV10-3 and TRBJ2-1; 9 nucleotides line up with TRBD2. The V and J ends lost 8 bases and 2 bases, in that order; junction bases with no gene match: 13. In germline, CDR1 is ENHRY, CDR2 SYGVKD. CDR3 size: 17 residues. The CDR3 here is CAIRDRETSGTYNEQFF. CDR3 DNA: TGTGCCATCCGGGACAGAGAGACTAGCGGTACCTACAATGAGCAGTTCTTC.

This chain connects TRBV6-2 or TRBV6-3 to TRBJ2-2; D gene ambiguous. This CDR3 spans 15 amino acids. V dropped 5 bases and J dropped 3 bases, with 13 bases sitting between them. Germline CDR1 reads MNHEY; CDR2 reads SVGEGT. CDR3 loop: CASSPSYSYTGELFF. CDR3 nucleotides: TGTGCCAGCAGTCCGTCGTACAGTTACACCGGGGAGCTGTTTTTT.

Written as DNA, the CDR3 is TGTGCCAGCAGCCAAGAAGGGGGTTGGAGCGAGCAGTTCTTC. Protein sequence: CASSQEGGWSEQFF. The J gene is TRBJ2-1, the V gene TRBV4-2; TRBD1 is a possible D gene (6 bases). Germline V gives CDR1 LGHNA, CDR2 YNFKEQ. Trimming took off 0 bases at V and 10 bases at J, with 13 bases between the two ends. The CDR3 is 14 amino acids.

The V and J genes are TRBV5-1 and TRBJ2-3; TRBD2 matches 11 bases. The V and J ends lost 3 bases and 0 bases, in that order; junction bases with no gene match: 0. Germline V gene sequence: CDR1 SGHRS, CDR2 YFSETQ. The CDR3 spans 15 residues. The CDR3 is CASSWTSGSTDTQYF. The CDR3 nucleotides are TGCGCCAGCAGCTGGACTAGCGGGAGCACAGATACGCAGTATTTT.

V usage is TRBV6-5 and J usage is TRBJ1-2, with D possibly being TRBD1 (6 bases). Between the trimmed V and J ends, which lost 6 bases and 6 bases, there was a span of 11 bases. CDR3 length: 12 residues. Germline CDR1 and CDR2: MNHEY and SVGAGI. CDR3 region: CASSPDRNGYTF. The CDR3 region has the DNA TGTGCCAGCAGCCCCGACAGGAATGGCTACACCTTC.

This clone showed up many times. V gene TRBV11-2 combines with J gene TRBJ1-1; 8 bases agree with TRBD1. Germline V CDR1 and CDR2: SGHAT, FQNNGV. Unmatched junction bases numbered 3, after V lost 3 bases and J lost 0 bases. The CDR3 is 15 amino acids. DNA of the CDR3: TGTGCCAGCAGCTTCCGACAGGGGTTGAACACTGAAGCTTTCTTT. Translated: CASSFRQGLNTEAFF.

This chain links TRBV21-1 with TRBJ2-1; the DNA was not used to check the table's D call, TRBD2. TRBV21-1 is tagged as a pseudogene. The CDR3 runs 15 residues. The DNA of the CDR3 is TGTGCCAGCAGCAAAGGACTAGCGGAGTACAATGAGCAGTTCTTC. The encoded protein is CASSKGLAEYNEQFF.

The J gene is TRBJ2-1, the V gene TRBV7-8, with 9 bases identical to TRBD2. The germline V gene has CDR1 SGHVS and CDR2 FQNEAQ. This CDR3 has 18 amino acids. V was clipped by 1 base and J by 5 bases; unmatched bases: 12. The CDR3 is CASSLDQRKRGANNEQFF. In DNA form, the CDR3 reads TGTGCCAGCAGCTTAGATCAGAGGAAGCGGGGGGCCAACAATGAGCAGTTCTTC.

The count of this clone is one. The J gene is TRBJ2-2, the V gene TRBV5-4; 13 bases align to TRBD2. This CDR3 comprises 16 residues. After removal of 4 bases from V and 6 bases from J, the junction contained 6 bases not matched to a gene. CDR1 is SGHNT, CDR2 YYREEE, per germline (reference sequence). The CDR3, as DNA: TGTGCCAGCAGCGCCGGTACTAGCGGGAGGGCCGGGGAGCTGTTTTTT. This gives the protein CASSAGTSGRAGELFF. The whole variable domain, filled in from reference TRBV5-4 and TRBJ2-2, reads ETGVTQSPTHLIKTRGQQVTLRCSSQSGHNTVSWYQQALGQGPQFIFQYYREEENGRGNFPPRFSGLQFPNYSSELNVNALELDDSALYLCASSAGTSGRAGELFFGEGSRLTVL.